One and the same sample provided the 32 T cell receptor beta chains below, sequenced in a study of graft-versus-host responses after intestinal transplantation. Data came from immunoSEQ multiplex PCR; TCRdb stores just in-frame clones and leaves some out. The sample yields approximately 58,000 clones, 80% to 90% seen once. Specimen: PBMCs, collected 26 days after transplant. The receptors were sampled from a human patient who received an intestinal transplant, so some T cells may come from the graft donor.

The V and J genes are TRBV6-6 and TRBJ1-2; the match to TRBD1 covers 7 bases. This CDR3 is built from 14 residues. Germline values: CDR1 MNHNY, CDR2 SVGAGI (reference sequence). The trim removed 7 bases at V and 4 bases at J, leaving 9 bases unmatched. CDR3 sequence reads: CASIPGQMGYGYTF. The DNA of the CDR3 is TGTGCCAGCATCCCGGGACAGATGGGCTATGGCTACACCTTC.

Written as DNA, the CDR3 is TGTGCCAGCAGCTCGGAGGCGGATTACTCGGCCCTCCACTTT. This gives the protein CASSSEADYSALHF. J is TRBJ1-6 and V is TRBV7-6; D unresolved. Germline V gives CDR1 SGHVS, CDR2 FNYEAQ. CDR3 length: 14 residues. V lost 4 bases and J lost 14, with 18 bases in between.

The CDR3 spells CASSGGRSEYGYTF. CDR3 bases: TGTGCCAGCAGCGGAGGACGGAGCGAGTACGGCTACACCTTC. The rearrangement joins TRBV13 to TRBJ1-2; no firm D call. Per germline, CDR1 PRHDT and CDR2 FYEKMQ (reference sequence). The V gene lost 5 bases and the J gene lost 8 bases, with 18 bases spanning the gap. This CDR3 contains 14 residues.

The genes are TRBV27 and TRBJ1-1, with D possibly being TRBD1 (5 bases). Trimming took 3 bases from V and 1 from J, leaving 9 bases between them. The CDR3 sequence is 14 residues long. The germline V gene encodes CDR1 MNHEY and CDR2 SMNVEV (reference sequence). The DNA for the CDR3 is TGTGCCAGCAGTTTGCGGGGGTCGAACACTGAAGCTTTCTTT. This encodes CASSLRGSNTEAFF.

The rearrangement uses TRBV27 and TRBJ1-1, with 8 bases fitting TRBD1. After removal of 5 bases from V and 1 base from J, the junction contained 9 bases not matched to a gene. Per the germline V gene, CDR1 is MNHEY and CDR2 is SMNVEV (reference sequence). This CDR3 comprises 16 residues. CDR3 in DNA: TGTGCCAGCAGTGGGGACAGGATTTTTGGGAACACTGAAGCTTTCTTT. Residues: CASSGDRIFGNTEAFF.

This chain links TRBV27 with TRBJ2-7, with 13 bases fitting TRBD2. The CDR3 extends over 17 amino acids. Germline CDR1 reads MNHEY; CDR2 reads SMNVEV (reference sequence). The ends lost 6 bases at V and 4 bases at J; junction bases unmatched: 12. CDR3 in amino acids: CASSLQGLAGESYEQYF. Here the CDR3 DNA reads TGTGCCAGCAGCCTTCAAGGACTAGCGGGAGAGAGTTACGAGCAGTACTTC.

The chain uses TRBV28 and TRBJ2-7; 7 bases map to TRBD1. The J segment lost 2 bases and the V segment lost 6 bases, leaving 7 bases of the junction unmatched. The germline gives CDR1 MDHEN, CDR2 SYDVKM. The CDR3 has 14 amino acids. Here the CDR3 DNA reads TGTGCCAGCAGGAGACAGGGCTTTACCTACGAGCAGTACTTC. Protein product: CASRRQGFTYEQYF.

The chain joins TRBV5-4 to TRBJ2-7, with 8 nucleotides matching TRBD1. This CDR3 is built from 13 residues. Germline assignment: CDR1 SGHNT and CDR2 YYREEE (reference sequence). The ends lost 4 bases at V and 3 bases at J; junction bases unmatched: 3. This CDR3 reads CASSQDRDYEQYV. The CDR3 DNA is TGTGCCAGCAGCCAGGACAGGGACTACGAGCAGTACGTC.

This clone was observed a single time. V usage is TRBV6-6 and J usage is TRBJ1-2, with TRBD1 as a possible D gene (5 bases). Germline V gene sequence: CDR1 MNHNY, CDR2 SVGAGI (reference sequence). Trimming stripped 2 bases from V and 0 bases from J, with 13 bases between. This CDR3 spans 16 amino acids. CDR3 sequence: CASSYRGQPANYGYTF. DNA for the CDR3: TGTGCCAGCAGTTACAGGGGCCAACCAGCTAACTATGGCTACACCTTC.

The chain's CDR3 is CASSEAGESLVWGYTF. The CDR3 coding sequence is TGTGCCAGCTCAGAGGCCGGAGAATCCTTAGTTTGGGGCTACACCTTC. This chain joins TRBV18 and TRBJ1-2, with D hard to call. Germline CDR1 and CDR2: KGHSH and LQKENI. CDR3 length equals 16 residues. Trimming took 5 bases from V and 8 from J, leaving 24 bases between them.

The V call is TRBV7-9, the J call TRBJ1-2, with D possibly matching TRBD1 (5 bases). This CDR3 is built from 15 residues. The germline CDR1 and CDR2 sequences are SEHNR and FQNEAQ (reference sequence). V lost 5 bases and J lost 6, with 19 bases in between. The CDR3 here is CASSSSGAREDGYTF. The CDR3, as DNA: TGTGCCAGCAGCAGCTCCGGCGCCAGGGAAGATGGCTACACCTTC.

The V gene is TRBV7-2, the J gene TRBJ2-7; D uncertain. The CDR3 extends over 12 amino acids. The V end lost 8 bases, the J end lost 0 bases, and 8 bases lay between the germline ends. Germline-derived CDR1 and CDR2 are SGHTA and FQGNSA. The CDR3 DNA reads as TGTGCCAGCCTGGCCGCCTCCTACGAGCAGTACTTC. Translation: CASLAASYEQYF.

The chain couples TRBV7-2 to TRBJ1-5; 7 nucleotides line up with TRBD1. The V and J ends lost 5 bases and 4 bases, in that order; junction bases with no gene match: 14. In germline, CDR1 is SGHTA, CDR2 FQGNSA. CDR3 length: 17 residues. The CDR3: CASSQTRGSPLNQPQHF. The CDR3 bases are TGTGCCAGCAGCCAGACCAGGGGGAGCCCCCTTAATCAGCCCCAGCATTTT.

The chain employs TRBV2 and TRBJ2-3; maybe TRBD2 (5 bases). The CDR3 has 15 residues. Germline-derived CDR1 and CDR2 are SNHLY and FYNNEI. Trimming pared 8 bases from V and 0 bases from J, leaving 15 bases between. CDR3 sequence (DNA): TGTGCCAGCGATCGAGGGCAGACTAGCACAGATACGCAGTATTTT. As protein: CASDRGQTSTDTQYF.

V gene TRBV28 combines with J gene TRBJ2-7; maybe TRBD1 (6 bases). This CDR3 spans 15 amino acids. V was clipped by 4 bases and J by 2 bases, with 15 bases between them. The germline CDR1 and CDR2 sequences are MDHEN and SYDVKM. This CDR3 reads CASSSNRVFTYEQYV. CDR3 DNA sequence: TGTGCCAGCAGTTCTAACAGGGTGTTCACCTACGAGCAGTACGTC.

J is TRBJ1-1 and V is TRBV6-5; TRBD1 matches at 7 bases. In germline, CDR1 is MNHEY, CDR2 SVGAGI. The CDR3 is 15 residues long. Trimming at V came to 5 bases and at J to 11 bases, leaving 17 bases not matched to a gene. The CDR3 sequence is CASSITGDPAAGAFF. The DNA of the CDR3 is TGTGCCAGCAGTATCACAGGGGACCCGGCCGCGGGGGCTTTCTTT.

The chain couples TRBV5-6 to TRBJ1-5, with 9 bases identical to TRBD1. V dropped 1 base and J dropped 3; count of bases not matched to a gene: 5. CDR1 and CDR2 from the germline V gene are SGHDT and YYEEEE. The length of the CDR3 is 16 residues. The CDR3 DNA sequence: TGTGCCAGCAGCTTGAACAGGGGGCTCGACAATCAGCCCCAGCATTTT. Translating it yields CASSLNRGLDNQPQHF.

The chain links TRBV27 to TRBJ1-4, with 7 bases identical to TRBD1. V lost 4 bases to trimming and J lost 2 bases; unmatched junction nucleotides: 7. The germline gives CDR1 MNHEY, CDR2 SMNVEV (reference sequence). This CDR3 has 16 amino acids. The CDR3 DNA reads as TGTGCCAGCAGTTCGCTGACAGGGTCTACTAATGAAAAACTGTTTTTT. It translates to CASSSLTGSTNEKLFF. Drawing the rest from reference TRBV27 and TRBJ1-4, the complete variable domain is EAQVTQNPRYLITVTGKKLTVTCSQNMNHEYMSWYRQDPGLGLRQIYYSMNVEVTDKGDVPEGYKVSRKEKRNFPLILESPSPNQTSLYFCASSSLTGSTNEKLFFGSGTQLSVL.

The V gene is TRBV7-8, the J gene TRBJ1-1; D gene uncertain. The germline V gene encodes CDR1 SGHVS and CDR2 FQNEAQ. Trimming left V 1 base short and J 7 bases short, with 7 bases between. This CDR3 has 12 amino acids. The CDR3 sequence: CASSLGAGEAFF. Here the CDR3 DNA reads TGTGCCAGCAGCTTAGGGGCAGGTGAAGCTTTCTTT.

The rearrangement joins TRBV5-1 to TRBJ1-4, with 7 nucleotides matching TRBD1. V shed 1 base and J 0 bases; nucleotides not matched to a gene: 3. The CDR3 covers 16 residues. Germline loops: CDR1 SGHRS, CDR2 YFSETQ. DNA for the CDR3: TGCGCCAGCAGCTTGTTTCAGGGGGCAACTAATGAAAAACTGTTTTTT. Protein sequence: CASSLFQGATNEKLFF.

The V and J genes are TRBV9 and TRBJ1-1, with 7 positions matching TRBD1. The germline V gene has CDR1 SGDLS and CDR2 YYNGEE. The CDR3 has 13 amino acids. J lost 5 bases, V lost 3 bases, and 4 bases had no gene match. The CDR3 DNA reads TGTGCCAGCAGCGCCGGGACAGCAACTGAAGCTTTCTTT. Protein product: CASSAGTATEAFF.

The J gene is TRBJ2-3, the V gene TRBV9; TRBD2 matches at 10 bases. V was clipped by 4 bases and J by 1 base; unmatched bases: 3. CDR3 length: 15 amino acids. Per the germline V gene, CDR1 is SGDLS and CDR2 is YYNGEE. CDR3 nucleotide sequence: TGTGCCAGCAGCACCGGACTAGCGGGCACAGATACGCAGTATTTT. Protein sequence: CASSTGLAGTDTQYF.

The CDR3 DNA sequence: TGTGCCAGTCAAGCAGGACAGGGTTTGGGGTACAATGAGCAGTTCTTC. This sequence encodes CASQAGQGLGYNEQFF. This chain joins TRBV19 and TRBJ2-1, with 8 bases identical to TRBD1. This CDR3 is 16 amino acids long. The germline V gene encodes CDR1 LNHDA and CDR2 SQIVND (reference sequence). The V and J ends lost 8 bases and 4 bases, in that order; junction bases with no gene match: 13.

Of note for this clone: Within the sample, other DNA sequences also encode this same CDR3. V is TRBV19 and J is TRBJ1-5, with 8 nucleotides matching TRBD1. V dropped 3 bases and J dropped 4; count of bases not matched to a gene: 2. CDR3 length: 14 amino acids. In germline, CDR1 is LNHDA, CDR2 SQIVND (reference sequence). DNA of the CDR3: TGTGCCAGTAGTATCGGGACAGGAAATCAGCCCCAGCATTTT. The encoded protein is CASSIGTGNQPQHF.

The chain employs TRBV6-5 and TRBJ2-7, with D unresolved. This CDR3 spans 14 amino acids. In germline, CDR1 is MNHEY, CDR2 SVGAGI. V was trimmed by 0 bases and J by 3 bases, leaving 9 bases between them. The CDR3 is CASSYSEYGYEQYF. The DNA of the CDR3 is TGTGCCAGCAGTTACTCGGAGTACGGCTACGAGCAGTACTTC.

The rearrangement links TRBV7-9 to TRBJ1-2; D gene uncertain. In germline, CDR1 is SEHNR, CDR2 FQNEAQ (reference sequence). V lost 1 base, J lost 3 bases, and 12 bases lay in between. The CDR3 has 15 amino acids. The CDR3 reads CASSLVGGPDYGYTF. Written as DNA, the CDR3 is TGTGCCAGCAGCTTAGTGGGAGGACCAGACTATGGCTACACCTTC. The entire variable domain, with the rest obtained from reference TRBV7-9 and TRBJ1-2, is as follows: DTGVSQNPRHKITKRGQNVTFRCDPISEHNRLYWYRQTLGQGPEFLTYFQNEAQLEKSRLLSDRFSAERPKGSFSTLEIQRTEQGDSAMYLCASSLVGGPDYGYTFGSGTRLTVV.

The rearrangement joins TRBV9 to TRBJ2-5; 10 nucleotides line up with TRBD2. After removal of 3 bases from V and 5 bases from J, the junction contained 7 bases not matched to a gene. The CDR3 totals 15 residues. CDR1 is SGDLS and CDR2 is YYNGEE in the germline V gene. The CDR3 region has the DNA TGTGCCAGCAGCGGAAGCTTAGCGGGAGGCGAGACCCAGTACTTC. It encodes CASSGSLAGGETQYF.

The chain links TRBV7-9 to TRBJ2-1; 8 nucleotides match TRBD2. The CDR3 length is 18 residues. J was trimmed by 0 bases and V by 2 bases; bases with no gene match: 9. Germline V gene data show CDR1 as SEHNR and CDR2 as FQNEAQ (reference sequence). For the CDR3, the DNA is TGTGCCAGCAGCTTAAGGGGAGCGGGGGCAAGCTCCTACAATGAGCAGTTCTTC. This encodes CASSLRGAGASSYNEQFF.

The J gene is TRBJ2-7, the V gene TRBV6-1, with 11 bases that match TRBD2. Germline CDR1 and CDR2: MNHNS and SASEGT. V was pared by 6 bases and J by 2 bases, with 3 bases of the junction left unmatched. This CDR3 spans 14 amino acids. The DNA of the CDR3 is TGTGCCAGCAGCCTAGCGGGGGGCGCCTACGAGCAGTACGTC. Translation gives CASSLAGGAYEQYV.

This chain connects TRBV4-3 to TRBJ1-1; perhaps TRBD1 as D (5 bases). Germline V gene sequence: CDR1 LGHNA, CDR2 YSLEER. The V end lost 6 bases, the J end lost 4 bases, and 15 bases lay between the germline ends. The CDR3 consists of 14 residues. CDR3 loop: CASSIGSGGTEAFF. The CDR3 DNA reads TGCGCCAGCAGTATAGGGTCCGGGGGCACTGAAGCTTTCTTT.

This clone was detected once. This rearrangement joins TRBV7-3 to TRBJ2-5, with 7 nucleotides matching TRBD1. CDR1 SGHTA and CDR2 FQGTGA come from the germline V gene. There are 13 residues in the CDR3. Trimming took 5 bases from V and 5 from J; bases not matched to a gene: 5. CDR3 sequence (DNA): TGTGCCAGCAGCAGACAGGGCCGGGAGACCCAGTACTTC. Translated, it gives CASSRQGRETQYF.

The J gene is TRBJ2-2, the V gene TRBV5-1; 10 bases align to TRBD1. With 1 base clipped from V and 9 bases from J, the junction kept 18 bases outside the gene matches. The CDR3 runs to 19 residues. Germline lookup yields CDR1 SGHRS and CDR2 YFSETQ. The CDR3 region has the DNA TGCGCCAGCAGCTTGTTAGTCGATGGAGGACAGGGGGACCCCCGGGAGCTGTTTTTT. Amino acid sequence: CASSLLVDGGQGDPRELFF. The full variable domain, completed using reference TRBV5-1 and TRBJ2-2, is KAGVTQTPRYLIKTRGQQVTLSCSPISGHRSVSWYQQTPGQGLQFLFEYFSETQRNKGNFPGRFSGRQFSNSRSEMNVSTLELGDSALYLCASSLLVDGGQGDPRELFFGEGSRLTVL.